Listed below are T cell receptor delta chains from one sample, sequenced in a study of human gamma delta and Vdelta1 T cells. Their antigen targets remain unknown. TCRdb repeated clone calling on the PCR reads with CATT. The sample consists of about 6,500 delta-chain clones, about two fifths of them appearing once. The sequenced sample was Vdelta1 gamma-delta T cells from blood grown in culture (DOT cells). These receptors were taken from a human donor in good health. Both conserved end residues are trimmed from each CDR3.

V: TRDV1
J: TRDJ1
CDR3: ALGVYPKIPILESPYTDKLI

V: TRDV1
J: TRDJ3
CDR3: ALGEPPSYARDGGYGVSWDTRQMF

V: TRDV1
J: TRDJ1
CDR3: ALGEFLTQRITGGFGKLI

V: TRDV1
J: TRDJ1
CDR3: ALGEFYPTYERLGDTDKLI

V: TRDV1
J: TRDJ1
CDR3: ALGETGDISGKLI

V: TRDV1
J: TRDJ1
CDR3: ALGVPSEPPFTGGYKTTDKLI

V: TRDV1
J: TRDJ1
CDR3: ALSRGPTATGGYLAYTDKLI

V: TRDV1
J: TRDJ1
CDR3: ALGELSYRFRTGGYNTDKLI

V: TRDV1
J: TRDJ1
CDR3: ALGELPSTPQYTDKLI

V: TRAV29/DV5
J: TRDJ1
CDR3: AAKDPSFLGGYGTDKLI

V: TRDV1
J: TRDJ1
CDR3: ALGELVPAHYTDKLI

V: TRDV1
J: TRDJ1
CDR3: ALGESPYWGILTDKLI

V: TRDV1
J: TRDJ1
CDR3: ALGVLRTGDKLI

V: TRDV1
J: TRDJ1
CDR3: ALGDAPSRYWGIRPKLEYTDKLI

V: TRDV1
J: TRDJ1
CDR3: ALGEPTYLPWGDTVRVNGKLI

V: TRDV1
J: TRDJ1
CDR3: ALGELAVSLTGGSPHTDKLI

V: TRDV1
J: TRDJ1
CDR3: ALGEHLGAKPYWGIQGRMYTDKLI

V: TRDV1
J: TRDJ1
CDR3: ALGNCPNWGIQRSHTDKLI

V: TRDV1
J: TRDJ1
CDR3: ALGEVSPSRRGIRDTDKLI

V: TRDV1
J: TRDJ1
CDR3: ALGDDEGLGRTDKLI

V: TRDV1
J: TRDJ1
CDR3: ALGVPSSGGYPYTDKLI

V: TRDV1
J: TRDJ1
CDR3: ALGEPLPLWGSYTDKLI